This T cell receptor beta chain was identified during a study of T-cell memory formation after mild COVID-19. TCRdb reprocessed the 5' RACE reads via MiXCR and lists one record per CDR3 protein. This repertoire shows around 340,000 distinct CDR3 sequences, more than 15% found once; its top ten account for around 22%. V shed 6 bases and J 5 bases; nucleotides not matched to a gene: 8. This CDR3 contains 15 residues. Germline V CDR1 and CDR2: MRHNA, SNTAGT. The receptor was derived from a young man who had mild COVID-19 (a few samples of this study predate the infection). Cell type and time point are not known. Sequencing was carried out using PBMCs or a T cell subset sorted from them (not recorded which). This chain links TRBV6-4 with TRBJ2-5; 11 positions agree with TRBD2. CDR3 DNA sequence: TGTGCCAGCAGCCCGACTGGACTAGCGGGCGAGACCCAGTACTTC. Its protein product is CASSPTGLAGETQYF.